These 23 T cell receptor beta chains were sequenced from one sample in a study of metastatic and nonmetastatic thyroid tumors. Using MiXCR, TCRdb reanalyzed the PCR reads. Seen here are tens of thousands of clones, under 20% observed once, and the top ten hold 4% to 5%. Not a single patient had been given any form of treatment at any point before undergoing thyroid surgery. Sample: blood. These receptors were collected from a female donor with papillary thyroid cancer or a benign thyroid nodule (not recorded which). Some clones in this sample may be carry-over from other donors' samples.

This clone has a count of ten or more. The rearrangement uses TRBV15 and TRBJ1-1, with D tentatively TRBD1 (5 bases). The germline CDR1 and CDR2 sequences are LNHNV and YYDKDF (reference sequence). The V gene lost 1 base and the J gene lost 4 bases, with 10 bases spanning the gap. This CDR3 is built from 14 residues. CDR3 nucleotide sequence: TGTGCCACCAGCAGAGGCTGGGGGGGCACTGAAGCTTTCTTT. It is translated as CATSRGWGGTEAFF.

This clone was counted many times. The chain is built from TRBV5-6 and TRBJ2-1; D is perhaps TRBD1 or TRBD2 (5 bases each). The CDR3 is 15 residues long. Trimming removed 0 bases at V and 6 bases at J, with 13 bases between. The germline V gene has CDR1 SGHDT and CDR2 YYEEEE. The CDR3 nucleotides read TGTGCCAGCAGCTTGGACCGTTTGAGGGGCAATGAGCAGTTCTTC. Translation: CASSLDRLRGNEQFF. The full variable domain, in which reference TRBV5-6 and TRBJ2-1 provide the parts outside the CDR3, is DAGVTQSPTHLIKTRGQQVTLRCSPKSGHDTVSWYQQALGQGPQFIFQYYEEEERQRGNFPDRFSGHQFPNYSSELNVNALLLGDSALYLCASSLDRLRGNEQFFGPGTRLTVL.

This clone was recorded at least ten times. The chain has TRBV7-7 and TRBJ2-1; 10 nucleotides agree with TRBD2. From germline, CDR1 is SSHAT and CDR2 FNYEAQ (reference sequence). V lost 5 bases, J lost 4 bases, and 5 bases stayed unmatched. This CDR3 is built from 15 residues. The CDR3 loop reads CASSPGAGGYNEQFF. The DNA of the CDR3 is TGTGCCAGCAGCCCGGGAGCGGGAGGGTACAATGAGCAGTTCTTC.

The sample holds many counts of this clone. This chain joins TRBV28 and TRBJ1-6; D not resolved. CDR1 is MDHEN, CDR2 SYDVKM, per germline. V lost 1 base and J 0 bases, leaving 4 bases between the germline ends. The CDR3 has 15 amino acids. The CDR3 nucleotides are TGTGCCAGCAGTTTATTCAGCTCCTATAATTCACCCCTCCACTTT. Translating gives CASSLFSSYNSPLHF. Full variable domain (rest looked up from reference TRBV28 and TRBJ1-6): DVKVTQSSRYLVKRTGEKVFLECVQDMDHENMFWYRQDPGLGLRLIYFSYDVKMKEKGDIPEGYSVSREKKERFSLILESASTNQTSMYLCASSLFSSYNSPLHFGNGTRLTVT.

This clone turned up a few times. The CDR3 sequence: CASSWTGVPKADTQYF. The CDR3 bases are TGTGCCAGCAGTTGGACGGGGGTCCCCAAGGCAGATACGCAGTATTTT. The V call is TRBV28, the J call TRBJ2-3; D is perhaps TRBD2 (6 bases). CDR1 MDHEN and CDR2 SYDVKM come from the germline V gene. V dropped 4 bases and J dropped 4 bases, with 18 bases sitting between them. This CDR3 comprises 16 residues.

This chain joins TRBV20-1 and TRBJ1-2; perhaps TRBD1 as D (5 bases). The CDR3 is made up of 13 amino acids. The germline CDR1 and CDR2 sequences are DFQATT and SNEGSKA (reference sequence). Trimming left V 4 bases short and J 0 bases short, with 9 bases between. CDR3 protein: CSATTGTNYGYTF. The CDR3 coding sequence is TGCAGTGCTACAACAGGAACTAACTATGGCTACACCTTC.

This chain uses TRBV7-8 with TRBJ2-1, with a weak D call TRBD2 (6 bases). Germline CDR1 is SGHVS and CDR2 is FQNEAQ. The CDR3 is 15 residues long. Trimming left V 8 bases short and J 4 bases short, with 18 bases between. CDR3 amino acids: CASVSDGSGYNEQFF. The CDR3 coding sequence is TGTGCCAGCGTGTCGGACGGGAGTGGGTACAATGAGCAGTTCTTC.

J is TRBJ1-5 and V is TRBV2, with D perhaps TRBD1 (5 bases). The V end was cut by 6 bases, the J end by 7 bases, with 16 bases between. The germline V gene encodes CDR1 SNHLY and CDR2 FYNNEI. The CDR3 sequence is 14 residues long. CDR3 protein: CASRPDGGGQPQHF. In DNA form, the CDR3 reads TGTGCCAGCAGGCCTGACGGGGGAGGCCAGCCCCAGCATTTT.

The sample holds many counts of this clone. The chain combines TRBV4-2 with TRBJ1-3, with D uncertain. This CDR3 has 15 residues. V shed 0 bases and J shed 2 bases, with 8 bases lying between them. Germline loops: CDR1 LGHNA, CDR2 YNFKEQ. DNA for the CDR3: TGTGCCAGCAGCCAAGATAAGGGTCCTGGAAACACCATATATTTT. As protein: CASSQDKGPGNTIYF.

This clone has a handful of counts. Without the conserved terminal phenylalanine or tryptophan, this CDR3 likely stems from a read error. The genes are TRBV28 and TRBJ2-7, with unresolved D. Germline CDR1 and CDR2: MDHEN and SYDVKM. Trimming removed 10 bases at V and 4 bases at J, with 8 bases between. This CDR3 comprises 10 residues. The CDR3 region has the DNA TGTGCCACCGGGCATTACGAGCAGTACTCC. Translated, it gives CATGHYEQYS.

This clone showed up many times. V is TRBV19 and J is TRBJ2-3; TRBD2 matches 11 bases. Germline loops: CDR1 LNHDA, CDR2 SQIVND (reference sequence). Unmatched junction bases numbered 12, after V lost 4 bases and J lost 3 bases. The CDR3 is made up of 18 amino acids. As DNA, the CDR3 is TGTGCCAGTAGTACTACACTACTAGCGGGAGTAAGGACAGATACGCAGTATTTT. Amino acid sequence: CASSTTLLAGVRTDTQYF.

Note on this clone: A clone one base away is much larger, so this may be a read error. The chain joins TRBV30 to TRBJ2-1; perhaps D is TRBD1 or TRBD2 (6 bases each). V lost 4 bases to trimming and J lost 13 bases, with 17 bases between them. Germline CDR1 reads GTSNPN; CDR2 reads SVGIG (reference sequence). This CDR3 comprises 12 residues. DNA of the CDR3: TGTGCCTGGATAGAAGCTGCGGGACAACAGTTCTTC. It encodes CAWIEAAGQQFF.

This clone was seen ten or more times. J is TRBJ2-3 and V is TRBV6-2 or TRBV6-3, with TRBD2 identical over 11 bases. The CDR3 extends over 15 amino acids. From germline, CDR1 is MNHEY and CDR2 SVGEGT. V trimming: 4 bases; J trimming: 0 bases; junction bases outside the gene matches: 0. CDR3 region: CASSWTSGSTDTQYF. DNA of the CDR3: TGTGCCAGCAGTTGGACTAGCGGGAGCACAGATACGCAGTATTTT.

To note about this clone: A much larger clone is a single base away; this may be a read error. The rearrangement uses TRBV2 and TRBJ2-3; D is uncertain. The CDR3 covers 11 residues. Germline values: CDR1 SNHLY, CDR2 FYNNEI. CDR3 region: CTRSDTDTQYF. The CDR3 coding sequence is TGTACCCGCAGTGACACAGATACGCAGTATTTT.

This clone is classed as medium-sized. V and J are TRBV28 and TRBJ2-1; 7 nucleotides align to TRBD1. V lost 3 bases to trimming and J lost 4 bases; unmatched junction nucleotides: 9. The CDR3 has 16 residues. Germline V gene data show CDR1 as MDHEN and CDR2 as SYDVKM. Here the CDR3 DNA reads TGTGCCAGCAGTTTCACCCGACAGGGACGATACAATGAGCAGTTCTTC. Protein: CASSFTRQGRYNEQFF.

By share, this clone ranks as medium-sized. The sample holds other DNA sequences that translate to the same CDR3. The rearrangement links TRBV6-1 to TRBJ1-1, with 8 bases matching TRBD1. CDR1 is MNHNS, CDR2 SASEGT, per germline. The CDR3 contains 16 residues. V lost 7 bases to trimming and J lost 0 bases; unmatched junction nucleotides: 10. CDR3 coding DNA: TGTGCCAGCAATCCGCAGGGGGCAGGGATGAACACTGAAGCTTTCTTT. It codes for CASNPQGAGMNTEAFF.

With respect to this clone: This clone may be a read error of a much larger clone one base away. The CDR3 coding sequence is TGTGCCAGCAGCCCCTACCGCGGCAACAATGAGCAGTTCTTC. Its protein is CASSPYRGNNEQFF. This chain links TRBV5-6 with TRBJ2-1; D call uncertain. The CDR3 runs 14 residues. Germline V gives CDR1 SGHDT, CDR2 YYEEEE. Trimming took off 4 bases at V and 5 bases at J, with 13 bases between the two ends.

J is TRBJ2-1 and V is TRBV18, with TRBD1 as a possible D gene (5 bases). The CDR3 is 16 residues long. Trimming removed 1 base at V and 2 bases at J, with 12 bases between. Germline V lookup: CDR1 KGHSH, CDR2 LQKENI. CDR3 in DNA: TGTGCCAGCTCACCACTATCAGGGAAAACCTACAATGAGCAGTTCTTC. Protein: CASSPLSGKTYNEQFF.

V gene TRBV9 combines with J gene TRBJ2-7; D gene ambiguous. CDR3 length equals 13 residues. Germline CDR1 reads SGDLS; CDR2 reads YYNGEE. V lost 2 bases, J lost 6 bases, and 12 bases lay in between. Here the CDR3 reads CASSVAFTREQYF. DNA of the CDR3: TGTGCCAGCAGCGTGGCCTTCACCCGCGAGCAGTACTTC.

In its sample, this clone is medium-sized. V gene TRBV6-1 combines with J gene TRBJ1-2; possible D gene TRBD1, 5 bases. The CDR3 has 16 amino acids. V shed 5 bases and J shed 3 bases, with 19 bases lying between them. From germline, CDR1 is MNHNS and CDR2 SASEGT. The CDR3 DNA reads TGTGCCAGCAGTTCTAAAGTATTGGGGCTCTACTATGGCTACACCTTC. This encodes CASSSKVLGLYYGYTF.

This clone was observed many times. The junction shows a germline mismatch at one end, possibly a read error. V gene TRBV7-2 combines with J gene TRBJ1-1; D unresolved. This CDR3 has 12 residues. The germline V gene encodes CDR1 SGHTA and CDR2 FQGNSA. In nucleotides, the CDR3 is TGTGCCAGCAGCTTAGTCTGGACTGAAGCTTCCTTT. Translated, it gives CASSLVWTEASF.

This clone has ten or more counts. The J gene is TRBJ2-5, the V gene TRBV12-3 or TRBV12-4; 8 positions agree with TRBD1. The V gene end was trimmed by 6 bases and the J gene end by 1 base; junction bases not matched to a gene: 4. CDR3 length: 14 amino acids. CDR3: CASRGDRSQETQYF. The CDR3 bases are TGTGCCAGCAGGGGGGACAGGAGCCAAGAGACCCAGTACTTC.

Comment on this clone: This could be a read error, since a much larger clone is one nucleotide away. Other DNA sequences in this sample translate to the same CDR3. This rearrangement joins TRBV14 to TRBJ2-5; no reliable D call. Trimming left V 1 base short and J 5 bases short, with 11 bases between. Per germline, CDR1 SGHDN and CDR2 FVKESK. The CDR3 covers 14 residues. CDR3 in amino acids: CASSQAFLGETQYF. In DNA form, the CDR3 reads TGTGCCAGCAGCCAAGCCTTCCTTGGTGAGACCCAGTACTTC.